This TCR beta chain appears in the sequencing data of a study of blood T cell repertoires in COVID-19. Whole-study context: Nucleic acid was either cDNA or gDNA, and it came from T cells, B-cell-depleted T cells, or PBMCs.

Authors' analysis steps: Researchers report that nucleated cell counts were estimated from reference gene primer amplification. Here immunoSEQ multiplex PCR was the method, and the copy in TCRdb shows in-frame clones only, minus some. From that table come the V and J calls and clone size; the DNA was used to work out D and trimming. This table has 140,000 to 150,000 clones, roughly 80% appearing once. This TCR was recovered from a man over 45 with active or convalescent COVID-19. Specimen: peripheral blood.

The CDR3: CASSDTGQGSSPLHF. In nucleotides, the CDR3 is TGTGCCAGTAGCGATACGGGACAAGGGAGTTCACCCCTCCACTTT. J is TRBJ1-6 and V is TRBV19, with D tentatively TRBD1 (6 bases). This CDR3 is built from 15 residues. Germline-derived CDR1 and CDR2 are LNHDA and SQIVND (reference sequence). V gave up 6 bases and J gave up 9 bases, with 18 bases separating them. Complete variable domain (other parts from reference TRBV19 and TRBJ1-6): DGGITQSPKYLFRKEGQNVTLSCEQNLNHDAMYWYRQDPGQGLRLIYYSQIVNDFQKGDIAEGYSVSREKKESFPLTVTSAQKNPTAFYLCASSDTGQGSSPLHFGNGTRLTVT.